This T cell receptor (beta chain) was retrieved from a study of blood T cell repertoires in COVID-19 (dated by TCRdb to the early 2020s). Turning to the overall study: The collaborator samples originated in the United States, Italy and Spain and spanned the acute and convalescent phases of COVID-19. The material from the prospective study consisted of cDNA or gDNA derived from T cells, B-cell-depleted T cells, or PBMCs. Deeply sampled blood TCRbeta repertoires from subjects exposed to, actively infected with, or recovered from COVID-19 were included in the dataset. The repertoires were released in a freely available public database meant as a resource for research on the immune response to SARS-CoV-2. The samples were drawn from two sources: the first 160 participants of the ongoing ImmuneRACE study, and approximately 1,300 subjects contributed by 6 global collaborators. Nearly every sample came with metadata listing a de-identified subject ID, COVID-19 status, age in years and sex. Where available, HLA class I and class II types were obtained from metadata supplied by the sample provider rather than from assay-based typing.

V is pruned by 4 bases and J by 3 bases, leaving 4 bases of the junction without a gene match. The CDR3 covers 15 residues, taking in both the cysteine and the phenylalanine. Just CDR3 DNA is preserved here, 45 bases in frame from base 1. In the germline V gene (reference sequence), CDR1 corresponds to LGHDT and CDR2 to YNNKEL. TCRbeta CDR3 regions were amplified from genomic DNA using the immunoSEQ Assay, a bias-controlled multiplex PCR. The authors' pipeline ran thus. The number of nucleated cells in each sample was estimated from the amplification of reference gene primers within the assay. Sequence reads were collapsed and filtered to measure the absolute abundance of every unique TCRbeta CDR3 rearrangement. For each sample, productive Simpson clonality was calculated by taking the square root of Simpson's diversity index across productive rearrangements. TCRdb obtained this table from immuneACCESS and retained in-frame rearrangements with V and J assigned. These tables miss some clones; where compared with another copy, unresolved V genes account for less than half of the shortfall, and the remainder is unexplained. V and J calls and clone size are copied from that table; D and trimming were computed from the DNA. This sample gives 25,000 to 35,000 clones in total; roughly four fifths of them show up just once. The biggest ten clones account for about 44% of the sample.

Concerning this clone itself: This clone's antigen is unknown. Base qualities were left out, and no much larger clone turns up one base away.

What the work shows at the level of the full study, not this receptor alone: How much clinical and demographic metadata was included differed by source and by participant, and the metadata was provided uncurated.

Each collaborating institution followed its own protocols to collect whole blood in K2EDTA tubes. For TCRbeta analysis, collaborators shipped samples in one of three forms: frozen whole blood, isolated PBMCs, or DNA extracted from either of those sample types. This sequence originates from a woman of 80 years or more with acute or convalescent COVID-19. Sequencing was done on a sample of peripheral blood. The chain uses TRBV3-1 (or the pseudogene TRBV3-2) and TRBJ1-3, with TRBD1 identical over 9 junction bases. The DNA reads TGTGCCAGCAGCCGCGGGACAGGGTTTGGAAACACCATATATTTT. This sequence encodes CASSRGTGFGNTIYF.